These 8 T cell receptor beta chains were sequenced from one sample in a study of blood T cell repertoires in COVID-19 (dated by TCRdb to the early 2020s). Library preparation was by the immunoSEQ multiplex PCR assay. In its TCRdb copy, this immuneACCESS table keeps in-frame sequences only and misses some clones. Where compared with another copy, unresolved V genes explain less than half of these, and the others have no known cause. The sample table records around 60,000 clones; 85% to 90% of these occur just once. 18% of the sample is taken by the ten largest. Sequencing was performed on peripheral blood. The receptor source for this set is a woman in her sixties or seventies with COVID-19, enrolled during active disease.

The chain couples TRBV9 to TRBJ2-1; the match to TRBD2 covers 9 bases. Germline CDR1 reads SGDLS; CDR2 reads YYNGEE. The V and J ends lost 4 bases and 4 bases, in that order; junction bases with no gene match: 9. This CDR3 spans 16 amino acids. The CDR3 loop reads CASSPGLAKSYNEQFF. CDR3 bases: TGTGCCAGCAGCCCCGGACTAGCGAAATCTTACAATGAGCAGTTCTTC. Full variable domain (remainder filled in from reference TRBV9 and TRBJ2-1): DSGVTQTPKHLITATGQRVTLRCSPRSGDLSVYWYQQSLDQGLQFLIQYYNGEERAKGNILERFSAQQFPDLHSELNLSSLELGDSALYFCASSPGLAKSYNEQFFGPGTRLTVL.

The CDR3, as DNA: TGTGCCAGCAGTTTAACCCCGGGCCAAGAGACCCAGTACTTC. Protein sequence: CASSLTPGQETQYF. This chain uses TRBV27 with TRBJ2-5; no firm D call. Per the germline V gene, CDR1 is MNHEY and CDR2 is SMNVEV (reference sequence). This CDR3 comprises 14 residues. Trimming pared 2 bases from V and 1 base from J, leaving 8 bases between.

V gene TRBV9 combines with J gene TRBJ2-7; the match to TRBD1 covers 9 bases. With 4 bases clipped from V and 6 bases from J, the junction kept 5 bases outside the gene matches. The length of the CDR3 is 13 residues. Germline-derived CDR1 and CDR2 are SGDLS and YYNGEE. The CDR3 DNA sequence: TGTGCCAGCAGCTTGGGACAGGGAAGCGAGCAGTACTTC. Encoded protein: CASSLGQGSEQYF.

The chain links TRBV5-4 to TRBJ2-2; 10 nucleotides align to TRBD1. The V gene end was trimmed by 3 bases and the J gene end by 0 bases; junction bases not matched to a gene: 8. Germline loops: CDR1 SGHNT, CDR2 YYREEE (reference sequence). This CDR3 region has 18 residues. The CDR3 region is CASSSMDRGFSNTGELFF. CDR3 in DNA: TGTGCCAGCAGCTCAATGGACAGGGGGTTTTCGAACACCGGGGAGCTGTTTTTT.

This clone was counted once. The J gene is TRBJ2-1, the V gene TRBV10-3; D gene uncertain. V lost 2 bases, J lost 7 bases, and 9 bases lay in between. Germline loops: CDR1 ENHRY, CDR2 SYGVKD. This CDR3 comprises 13 residues. The CDR3 reads CAISEAEWNEQFF. The CDR3 coding sequence is TGTGCCATCAGTGAGGCGGAATGGAATGAGCAGTTCTTC.

This rearrangement joins TRBV7-8 to TRBJ1-1; TRBD1 is a possible D gene (5 bases). The length of the CDR3 is 14 residues. Germline-derived CDR1 and CDR2 are SGHVS and FQNEAQ. Trimming removed 4 bases at V and 0 bases at J, with 9 bases between. CDR3 bases: TGTGCCAGCAGCTCTAGGGGCATGAACACTGAAGCTTTCTTT. As protein: CASSSRGMNTEAFF.

The chain combines TRBV9 with TRBJ2-7; perhaps TRBD2 as D (6 bases). Germline CDR1 SGDLS, CDR2 YYNGEE. The CDR3 is made up of 14 amino acids. V was cut by 4 bases and J by 2 bases, with 13 bases left in between. CDR3 sequence: CASSPRDSPYEQYF. CDR3 nucleotide sequence: TGTGCCAGCAGCCCACGGGACTCTCCCTACGAGCAGTACTTC.

This chain uses TRBV4-3 with TRBJ2-2, with D unclear. V was trimmed by 6 bases and J by 0 bases, leaving 17 bases between them. Germline CDR1 is LGHNA and CDR2 is YSLEER. The CDR3 has 17 residues. CDR3 amino acids: CASSHLPLQPNTGELFF. Written as DNA, the CDR3 is TGCGCCAGCAGTCATCTTCCCCTACAGCCGAACACCGGGGAGCTGTTTTTT.